This is a list of T cell receptor beta chains from one sample in a study of OX40 agonist ivuxolimab in advanced cancers. This table comes from immunoSEQ multiplex PCR, and its TCRdb copy is limited to in-frame clones, with some not included. The table records nearly 11,000 clones, roughly nine tenths of them present only once. The specimen was CD4+ or CD8+ T cells sorted from blood, collected in a trial of the OX40 agonist ivuxolimab. These receptors originate from an adult with an advanced solid tumor such as melanoma, head and neck, liver or kidney cancer. The CDR3 runs from the conserved cysteine through the conserved F or W. D genes are given only for firm matches. Size is stated for part of the rows, as once, few or many counts, or as a class when the clone is expanded.

clone_size | d_call | j_call | v_call | cdr3_nt | cdr3_aa
NA | TRBD1 | TRBJ2-7 | TRBV4-1 | TGCGCCAGCAGCCACCCCGGGACAGGGGTTTCCTACGAGCAGTACTTC | CASSHPGTGVSYEQYF
NA | NA | TRBJ1-5 | TRBV7-6 | TGTGCCAGCAGCTTAGGAGGTCGGCAAGGGGGTCAGCCCCAGCATTTT | CASSLGGRQGGQPQHF
NA | TRBD2 | TRBJ2-2 | TRBV7-9 | TGTGCCAGCAGCTTGCAACTAGCGGGAGTTAGGCCCGGGGAGCTGTTTTTT | CASSLQLAGVRPGELFF
NA | NA | TRBJ2-1 | TRBV7-2 | TGTGCCAGCAGCTTATCCTCCGGGTTGAGCTCCTACAATGAGCAGTTCTTC | CASSLSSGLSSYNEQFF
NA | TRBD2 | TRBJ2-1 | TRBV27 | TGTGCCAGCAAATCCGGGACTAGCGCAAACAATGAGCAGTTCTTC | CASKSGTSANNEQFF
NA | NA | TRBJ2-5 | TRBV7-9 | TGTGCCAGCAGCTCAACTGAAACTTGGTCCGAGACCCAGTACTTC | CASSSTETWSETQYF
NA | TRBD1 | TRBJ1-5 | TRBV15 | TGTGCCACCAGCAGCGACAGGGAAAGCAATCAGCCCCAGCATTTT | CATSSDRESNQPQHF
few | TRBD2 | TRBJ2-7 | TRBV10-2 | TGCGCCACTAGCGGGAGTCGCATAAACGAGCAGTACTTC | CATSGSRINEQYF
NA | NA | TRBJ2-3 | TRBV7-9 | TGTGCCAGCAGCTTAGTCCGGACAGATACGCAGTATTTT | CASSLVRTDTQYF
NA | TRBD2 | TRBJ2-3 | TRBV6-4 | TGTGCCAGCAGTACCACTAGCGGGAGTCAAGATACGCAGTATTTT | CASSTTSGSQDTQYF
NA | NA | TRBJ2-7 | TRBV4-1 | TGCGCCAGCAGCCAACTAGGGACCTACGAGCAGTACTTC | CASSQLGTYEQYF
NA | TRBD2 | TRBJ2-7 | TRBV11-2 | TGTGCCAGCAGGCAAACTAGCGGGAGTCGCGAGCAGTACTTC | CASRQTSGSREQYF
NA | NA | TRBJ2-7 | TRBV6-5 | TGTGCCAGCAGTAGCGTATGGCAGGGGCCCTACGAGCAGTACTTC | CASSSVWQGPYEQYF
NA | NA | TRBJ2-5 | TRBV6-4 | TGTGCCAGCAGTGACAGGGGGGGAGAGCCAGCTGAGACCCAGTACTTC | CASSDRGGEPAETQYF
NA | TRBD2 | TRBJ2-7 | TRBV28 | TGTGCCAGCAACCCTCTTGCGGGAGAGTCCTACGAGCAGTACTTC | CASNPLAGESYEQYF
NA | TRBD1 | TRBJ2-2 | TRBV27 | TGTGCCAGCAGTTTAGGAGGGACAGGGTGGACCGGGGAGCTGTTTTTT | CASSLGGTGWTGELFF
once | NA | TRBJ1-3 | TRBV10-2 | TGCGCCAGCAGTGACCCTAGCGTGCTCTCGGGAAACACCATATATTTT | CASSDPSVLSGNTIYF
NA | NA | TRBJ2-7 | TRBV4-1 | TGCGCCAGCAGCCAAGGGGCAGCTGCCTACGAGCAGTACTTC | CASSQGAAAYEQYF
once | NA | TRBJ1-5 | TRBV7-3 | TGTGCCAGCAGCTTAAGCAGAAATCAGCCCCAGCATTTT | CASSLSRNQPQHF
once | TRBD1 | TRBJ2-6 | TRBV9 | TGTGCCAGCAGCATCCGGGACAGGGGCTCTGGGGCCAACGTCCTGACTTTC | CASSIRDRGSGANVLTF
NA | TRBD1 | TRBJ2-7 | TRBV27 | TGTGCCAGCAGTTTAGGGACAGGGGGCCCATCCTACGAGCAGTACTTC | CASSLGTGGPSYEQYF
NA | NA | TRBJ2-1 | TRBV14 | TGTGCCAGCAGCCAATGGGGGATCATCAATGAGCAGTTCTTC | CASSQWGIINEQFF
NA | TRBD1 | TRBJ2-3 | TRBV28 | TGTGCCAGCAGTCCCGGACAGGGGGCAACAGATACGCAGTATTTT | CASSPGQGATDTQYF
NA | TRBD2 | TRBJ2-3 | TRBV7-2 | TGTGCCAGCAGCCGAGCGCGGGAGGATACGCAGTATTTT | CASSRAREDTQYF
NA | TRBD1 | TRBJ2-7 | TRBV7-9 | TGTGCCAGCAGCTTAGGAGGGACAGGGCCCTTTAGCGAGCAGTACTTC | CASSLGGTGPFSEQYF
once | NA | TRBJ2-1 | TRBV27 | TGTGCCACCGCGGCCCCTACCTGGAGCTCCTACAATGAGCAGTTCTTC | CATAAPTWSSYNEQFF
NA | NA | TRBJ1-2 | TRBV10-3 | TGTGCCATCAGTGAGGGCCGGACGGGGGGCGACTATGGCTACACCTTC | CAISEGRTGGDYGYTF
NA | TRBD1 | TRBJ1-4 | TRBV5-1 | TGCGCCAGCAGCTGGGACAGGGGGGAGTCAACTAATGAAAAACTGTTTTTT | CASSWDRGESTNEKLFF
NA | TRBD2 | TRBJ2-1 | TRBV29-1 | TGCAGCTCCGGGACTAGCGGAAGGAGCTCCTACAATGAGCAGTTCTTC | CSSGTSGRSSYNEQFF
NA | TRBD2 | TRBJ2-7 | TRBV6-1 | TGTGCCAGCCGGGACTACCACTACGAGCAGTACTTC | CASRDYHYEQYF
NA | NA | TRBJ2-7 | TRBV6-5 | TGTGCCAGCAGTCTCTCGATGAGCTCCTACGAGCAGTACTTC | CASSLSMSSYEQYF
NA | NA | TRBJ2-7 | TRBV27 | TGTGCCAGCAGCCGTCCCGGGACGGGCCACGAGCAGTACTTC | CASSRPGTGHEQYF
NA | TRBD2 | TRBJ2-1 | TRBV9 | TGTGCCAGCAGCGTATTAGCGGGAGTAGGGAATGAGCAGTTCTTC | CASSVLAGVGNEQFF
NA | NA | TRBJ2-2 | TRBV6-6 | TGTGCCAGCAGTTTCGAACCAGGAACCGGGGAGCTGTTTTTT | CASSFEPGTGELFF
NA | TRBD1 | TRBJ2-3 | TRBV10-3 | TGTGCCATCAGTGATCCGGACAGGGGGTACACAGATACGCAGTATTTT | CAISDPDRGYTDTQYF
NA | NA | TRBJ1-1 | TRBV7-9 | TGTGCCAGCAGCCCAGAGGGGTTGACTGAAGCTTTCTTT | CASSPEGLTEAFF
NA | NA | TRBJ2-7 | TRBV5-4 | TGTGCCAGCAGCTTCTCCGAGACAGCCTACGAGCAGTACTTC | CASSFSETAYEQYF
NA | NA | TRBJ1-1 | TRBV11-2 | TGTGCCAGCAGCTTACCAGGGATGAACACTGAAGCTTTCTTT | CASSLPGMNTEAFF
NA | NA | TRBJ2-1 | TRBV28 | TGTGCCAGCAGTTTAGAGGTCGCGATTTACAATGAGCAGTTCTTC | CASSLEVAIYNEQFF
NA | NA | TRBJ1-5 | TRBV9 | TGTGCCAGCAGCGTAGGAGCTAGCAATCAGCCCCAGCATTTT | CASSVGASNQPQHF
NA | TRBD1 | TRBJ1-2 | TRBV10-2 | TGCGCCAGCAGAAACGGGGACAGGCTATATGGCTACACCTTC | CASRNGDRLYGYTF
few | NA | TRBJ2-2 | TRBV7-9 | TGTGCCAGCCATCCCCAGGACAGGAACACCGGGGAGCTGTTTTTT | CASHPQDRNTGELFF
NA | TRBD2 | TRBJ2-5 | TRBV5-3 | TGTGCCAGAAGCTCTCAAAACGTCGGGACTAGCGGGATTCCGATAAAGACCCAGTACTTC | CARSSQNVGTSGIPIKTQYF
once | NA | TRBJ2-7 | TRBV4-1 | TGCGCCAGCAGTCCCCAGGAAGGGTCTTCGGAGCAGTACTTC | CASSPQEGSSEQYF
once | NA | TRBJ2-7 | TRBV27 | TGTGCCAGCAGTTTATCGCGGAGGGTCCACGAGCAGTACTTC | CASSLSRRVHEQYF
NA | NA | TRBJ2-5 | TRBV19 | TGTGCCAGTCGAGAGGGAGGCTACCAAGAGACCCAGTACTTC | CASREGGYQETQYF
NA | TRBD2 | TRBJ2-3 | TRBV27 | TGTGCCAGCAGTTTTATTAGCGGGAGGGCGATAGATACGCAGTATTTT | CASSFISGRAIDTQYF
NA | TRBD1 | TRBJ2-3 | TRBV29-1 | TGCAGCGTTGAAGACTTGGGACAGAATACGCAGTATTTT | CSVEDLGQNTQYF
NA | TRBD1 | TRBJ2-7 | TRBV27 | TGTGCCAGCAGTTTGGGGACAGGGGGTGGGGACGAGCAGTACTTC | CASSLGTGGGDEQYF
NA | TRBD2 | TRBJ2-1 | TRBV7-7 | TGTGCTAGCAGCTTGGGACTAGCGGGATTGAATGAGCAGTTCTTC | CASSLGLAGLNEQFF
NA | TRBD2 | TRBJ2-7 | TRBV28 | TGTGCCAGCAGTCCGGGACTAGGCTCCTACGAGCAGTACTTC | CASSPGLGSYEQYF
NA | NA | TRBJ2-1 | TRBV10-3 | TGTGCCATAAAGGACACCAGCTCCTACAATGAGCAGTTCTTC | CAIKDTSSYNEQFF
NA | TRBD1 | TRBJ2-3 | TRBV5-6 | TGTGCCAGCAGCCCCGACAGGGGGTATGCAGATACGCAGTATTTT | CASSPDRGYADTQYF
NA | NA | TRBJ1-4 | TRBV16 | TGTGCCAGCAGCCCTAACGTCAGGGGAGAACTGTTTTTT | CASSPNVRGELFF
NA | NA | TRBJ2-7 | TRBV16 | TGTGCCAGCAGCCAGTACGGGTACGAGCAGTACTTC | CASSQYGYEQYF
NA | NA | TRBJ2-5 | TRBV11-2 | TGTGCCAGCAGCTTAGGGCCTAGCCGACAAGAGACCCAGTACTTC | CASSLGPSRQETQYF
NA | TRBD1 | TRBJ1-2 | TRBV30 | TGTGCCTGGATGGGACAGACAATTAACTATGGCTACACCTTC | CAWMGQTINYGYTF